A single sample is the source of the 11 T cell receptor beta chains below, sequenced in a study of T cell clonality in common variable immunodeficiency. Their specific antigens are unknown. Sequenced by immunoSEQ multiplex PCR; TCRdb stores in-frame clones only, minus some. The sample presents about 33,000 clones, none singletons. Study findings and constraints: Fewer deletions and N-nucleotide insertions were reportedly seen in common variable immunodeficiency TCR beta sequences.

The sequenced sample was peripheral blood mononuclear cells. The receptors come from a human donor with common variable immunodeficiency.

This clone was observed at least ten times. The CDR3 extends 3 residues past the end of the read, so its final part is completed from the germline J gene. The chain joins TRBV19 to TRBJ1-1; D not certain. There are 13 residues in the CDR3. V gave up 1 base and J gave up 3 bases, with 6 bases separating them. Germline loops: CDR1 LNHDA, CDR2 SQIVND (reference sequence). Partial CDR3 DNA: TGTGCCAGTAGTATAGCTGTAGACACTGAA. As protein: CASSIAVDTE. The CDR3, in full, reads CASSIAVDTEAFF.

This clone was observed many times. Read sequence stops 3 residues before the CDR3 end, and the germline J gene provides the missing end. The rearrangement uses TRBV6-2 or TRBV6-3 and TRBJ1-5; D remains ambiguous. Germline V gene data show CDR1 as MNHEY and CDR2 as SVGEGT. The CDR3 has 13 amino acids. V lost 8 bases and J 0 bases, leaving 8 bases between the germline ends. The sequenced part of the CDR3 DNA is TGTGCCAGCGTAAAGCATAGCAATCAGCCC. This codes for CASVKHSNQP. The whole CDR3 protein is CASVKHSNQPQHF.

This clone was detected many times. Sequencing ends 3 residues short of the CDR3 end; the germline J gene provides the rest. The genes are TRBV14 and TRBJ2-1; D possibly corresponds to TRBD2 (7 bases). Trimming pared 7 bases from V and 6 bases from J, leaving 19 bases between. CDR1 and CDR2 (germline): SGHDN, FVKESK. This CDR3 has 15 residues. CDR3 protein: CASTKGGAPGNEQFF. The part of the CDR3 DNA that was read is TGTGCCAGCACCAAAGGGGGGGCGCCTGGCAATGAG.

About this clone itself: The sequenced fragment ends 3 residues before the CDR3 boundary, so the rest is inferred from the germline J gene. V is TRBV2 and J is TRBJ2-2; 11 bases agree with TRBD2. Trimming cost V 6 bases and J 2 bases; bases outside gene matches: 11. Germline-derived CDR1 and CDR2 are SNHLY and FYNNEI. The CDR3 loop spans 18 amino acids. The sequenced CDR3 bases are TGTGCCAGCAGGGGGGGGCTAGCGGGGGGCCAAAACACCGGGGAG. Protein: CASRGGLAGGQNTGE. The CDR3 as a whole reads CASRGGLAGGQNTGELFF.

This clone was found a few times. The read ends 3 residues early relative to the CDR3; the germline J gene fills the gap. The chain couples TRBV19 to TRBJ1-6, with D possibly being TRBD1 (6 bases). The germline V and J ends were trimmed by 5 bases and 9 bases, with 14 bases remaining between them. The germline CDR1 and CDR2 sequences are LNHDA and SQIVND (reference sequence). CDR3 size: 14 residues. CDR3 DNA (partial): TGTGCCAGTAGTGTCCAGGGGACGAGTTCACCC. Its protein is CASSVQGTSSP. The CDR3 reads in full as CASSVQGTSSPLHF.

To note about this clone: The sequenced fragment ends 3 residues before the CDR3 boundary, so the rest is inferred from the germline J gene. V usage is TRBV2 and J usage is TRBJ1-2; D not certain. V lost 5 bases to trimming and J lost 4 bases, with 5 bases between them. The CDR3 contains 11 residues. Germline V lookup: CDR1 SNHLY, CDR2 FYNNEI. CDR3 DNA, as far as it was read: TGTGCCAGCAGTTCAGTCTATGGC. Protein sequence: CASSSVYG. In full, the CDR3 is CASSSVYGYTF.

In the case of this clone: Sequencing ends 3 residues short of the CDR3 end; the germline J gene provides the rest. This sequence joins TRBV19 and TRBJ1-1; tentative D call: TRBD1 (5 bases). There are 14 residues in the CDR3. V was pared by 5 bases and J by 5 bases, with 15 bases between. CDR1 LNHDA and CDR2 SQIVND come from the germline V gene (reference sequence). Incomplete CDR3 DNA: TGTGCCAGTAGTCAGCAGGGTGAAGGGACTGAA. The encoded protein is CASSQQGEGTE. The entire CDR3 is CASSQQGEGTEAFF.

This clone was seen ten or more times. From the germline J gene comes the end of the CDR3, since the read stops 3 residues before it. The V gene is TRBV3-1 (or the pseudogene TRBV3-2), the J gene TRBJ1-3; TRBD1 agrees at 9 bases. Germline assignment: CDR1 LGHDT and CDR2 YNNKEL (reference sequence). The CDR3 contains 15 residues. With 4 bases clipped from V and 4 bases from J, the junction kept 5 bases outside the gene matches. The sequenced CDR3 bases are TGTGCCAGCAGCCCCACAGGGGGCGAAGGAAACACC. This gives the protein CASSPTGGEGNT. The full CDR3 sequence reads CASSPTGGEGNTIYF.

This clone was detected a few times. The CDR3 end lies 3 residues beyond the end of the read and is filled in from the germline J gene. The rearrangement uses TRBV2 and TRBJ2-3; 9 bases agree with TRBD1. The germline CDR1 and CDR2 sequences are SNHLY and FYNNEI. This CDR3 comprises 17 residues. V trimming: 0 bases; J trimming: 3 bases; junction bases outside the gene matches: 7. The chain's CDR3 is CASSEARDRDVTDTQYF. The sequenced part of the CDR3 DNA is TGTGCCAGCAGTGAAGCCCGGGACAGGGACGTTACAGATACG. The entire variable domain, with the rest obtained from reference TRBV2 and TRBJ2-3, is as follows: EPEVTQTPSHQVTQMGQEVILRCVPISNHLYFYWYRQILGQKVEFLVSFYNNEISEKSEIFDDQFSVERPDGSNFTLKIRSTKLEDSAMYFCASSEARDRDVTDTQYFGPGTRLTVL.

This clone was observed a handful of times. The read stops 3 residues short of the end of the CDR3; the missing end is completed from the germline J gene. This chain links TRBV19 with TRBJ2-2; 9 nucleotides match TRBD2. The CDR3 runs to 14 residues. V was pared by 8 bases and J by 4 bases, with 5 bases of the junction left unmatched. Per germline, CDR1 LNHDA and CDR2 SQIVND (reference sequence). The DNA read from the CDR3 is TGTGCCAGTGCGATTAGCGGGGGCACCGGGGAG. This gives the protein CASAISGGTGE. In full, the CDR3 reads CASAISGGTGELFF. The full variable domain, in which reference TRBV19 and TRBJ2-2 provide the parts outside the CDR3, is DGGITQSPKYLFRKEGQNVTLSCEQNLNHDAMYWYRQDPGQGLRLIYYSQIVNDFQKGDIAEGYSVSREKKESFPLTVTSAQKNPTAFYLCASAISGGTGELFFGEGSRLTVL.

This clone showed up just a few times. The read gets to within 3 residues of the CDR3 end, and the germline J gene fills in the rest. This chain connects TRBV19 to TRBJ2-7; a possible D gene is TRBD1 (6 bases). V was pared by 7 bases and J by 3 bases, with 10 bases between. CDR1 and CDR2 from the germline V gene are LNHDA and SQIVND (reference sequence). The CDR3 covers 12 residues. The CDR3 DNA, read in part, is TGTGCCAGTAAGAACAGGGACTACGAG. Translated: CASKNRDYE. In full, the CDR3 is CASKNRDYEQYF.